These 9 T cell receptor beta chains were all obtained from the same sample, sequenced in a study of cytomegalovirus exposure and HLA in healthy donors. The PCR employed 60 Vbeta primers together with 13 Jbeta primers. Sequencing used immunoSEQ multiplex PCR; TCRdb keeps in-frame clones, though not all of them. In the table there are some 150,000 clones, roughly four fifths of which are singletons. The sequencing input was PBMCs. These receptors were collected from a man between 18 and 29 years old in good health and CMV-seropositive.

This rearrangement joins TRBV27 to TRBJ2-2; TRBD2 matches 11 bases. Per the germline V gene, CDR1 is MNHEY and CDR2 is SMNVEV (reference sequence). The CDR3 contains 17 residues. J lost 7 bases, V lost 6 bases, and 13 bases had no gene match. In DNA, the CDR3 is TGTGCCAGCAGCTCCCCCTTAGCGGGAGGGCCGAACGGGGAGCTGTTTTTT. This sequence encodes CASSSPLAGGPNGELFF.

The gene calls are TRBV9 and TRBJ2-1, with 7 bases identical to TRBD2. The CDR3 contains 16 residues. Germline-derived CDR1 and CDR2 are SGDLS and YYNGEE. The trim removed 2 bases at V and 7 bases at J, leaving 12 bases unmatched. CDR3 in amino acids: CASSVGGGPSLNEQFF. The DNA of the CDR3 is TGTGCCAGCAGCGTGGGGGGAGGGCCAAGTTTAAATGAGCAGTTCTTC.

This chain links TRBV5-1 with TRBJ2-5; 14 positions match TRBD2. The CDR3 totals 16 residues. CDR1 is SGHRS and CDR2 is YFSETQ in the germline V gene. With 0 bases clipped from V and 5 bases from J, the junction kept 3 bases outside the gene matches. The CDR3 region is CASSLGGLAGVETQYF. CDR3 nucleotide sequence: TGCGCCAGCAGCTTGGGGGGACTAGCGGGAGTGGAGACCCAGTACTTC.

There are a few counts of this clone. CDR3 in DNA: TGTGCCAGCTCACCTAAATCCGGGGACAATGAGCAGTTCTTC. This translates into CASSPKSGDNEQFF. This chain links TRBV18 with TRBJ2-1, with D possibly TRBD2 on 5 matching bases. The ends were cut back, 3 bases at V and 5 bases at J, with 11 bases in the middle. The germline gives CDR1 KGHSH, CDR2 LQKENI. The CDR3 is 14 amino acids.

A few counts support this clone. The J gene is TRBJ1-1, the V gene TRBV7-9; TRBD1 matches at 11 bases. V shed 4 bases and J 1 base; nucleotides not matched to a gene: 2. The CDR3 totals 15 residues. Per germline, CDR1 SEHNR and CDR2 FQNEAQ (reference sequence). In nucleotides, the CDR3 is TGTGCCAGCAGCTCGGACAGGGGGCGGAACACTGAAGCTTTCTTT. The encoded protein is CASSSDRGRNTEAFF.

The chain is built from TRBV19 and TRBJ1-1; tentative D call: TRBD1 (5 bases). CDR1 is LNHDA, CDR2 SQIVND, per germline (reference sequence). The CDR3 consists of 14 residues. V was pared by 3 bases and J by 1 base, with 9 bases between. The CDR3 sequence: CASSILGQNTEAFF. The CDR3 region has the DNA TGTGCCAGTAGTATCTTAGGACAGAACACTGAAGCTTTCTTT. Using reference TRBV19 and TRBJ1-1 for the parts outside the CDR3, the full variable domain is DGGITQSPKYLFRKEGQNVTLSCEQNLNHDAMYWYRQDPGQGLRLIYYSQIVNDFQKGDIAEGYSVSREKKESFPLTVTSAQKNPTAFYLCASSILGQNTEAFFGQGTRLTVV.

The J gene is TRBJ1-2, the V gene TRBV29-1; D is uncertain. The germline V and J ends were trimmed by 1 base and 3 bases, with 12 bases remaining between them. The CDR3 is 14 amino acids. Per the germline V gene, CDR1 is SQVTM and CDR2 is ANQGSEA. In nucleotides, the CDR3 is TGCAGCGTTGAAGGGCTTGGCGGCTACTATGGCTACACCTTC. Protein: CSVEGLGGYYGYTF. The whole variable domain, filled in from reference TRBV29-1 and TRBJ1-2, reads SAVISQKPSRDICQRGTSLTIQCQVDSQVTMMFWYRQQPGQSLTLIATANQGSEATYESGFVIDKFPISRPNLTFSTLTVSNMSPEDSSIYLCSVEGLGGYYGYTFGSGTRLTVV.

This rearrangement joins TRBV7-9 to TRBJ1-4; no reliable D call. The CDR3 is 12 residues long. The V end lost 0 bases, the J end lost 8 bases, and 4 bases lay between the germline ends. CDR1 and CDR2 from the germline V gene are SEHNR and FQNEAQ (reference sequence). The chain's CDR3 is CASSLAREKLFF. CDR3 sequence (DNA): TGTGCCAGCAGCTTAGCCCGGGAAAAACTGTTTTTT.

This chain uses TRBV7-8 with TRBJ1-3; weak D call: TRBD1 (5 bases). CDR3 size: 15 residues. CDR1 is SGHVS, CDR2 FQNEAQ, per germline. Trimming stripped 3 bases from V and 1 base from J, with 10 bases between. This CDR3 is CASSLEGPSGNTIYF. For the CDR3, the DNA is TGTGCCAGCAGCTTGGAGGGGCCGTCTGGAAACACCATATATTTT.